One sample yielded the 12 T cell receptor beta chains listed below, sequenced in a study of blood T cell repertoires in COVID-19. The method was immunoSEQ multiplex PCR; TCRdb's version includes in-frame clones alone and lacks a portion of them. The sample holds under 200,000 clones, around 82% seen once. Sequencing was performed on PBMCs or T cells enriched from blood (not recorded which). The source is a woman aged 60-75 years with acute COVID-19.

Comment on this clone: The sample carries other DNA sequences with the same CDR3. The J gene is TRBJ2-5, the V gene TRBV30; D is unresolved. Trimming pared 2 bases from V and 5 bases from J, leaving 6 bases between. The CDR3 spans 11 residues. Germline V gene lookup returns CDR1 GTSNPN and CDR2 SVGIG (reference sequence). CDR3 nucleotide sequence: TGTGCCTGGAGTTTTCAGGAGACCCAGTACTTC. Translating gives CAWSFQETQYF.

The V and J genes are TRBV30 and TRBJ1-2; D is unresolved. Germline assignment: CDR1 GTSNPN and CDR2 SVGIG (reference sequence). The V gene lost 0 bases and the J gene lost 2 bases, with 10 bases spanning the gap. The CDR3 has 14 amino acids. The CDR3, as DNA: TGTGCCTGGAGTGTGTCGAGGATCAACTATGGCTACACCTTC. Translating it yields CAWSVSRINYGYTF.

The chain joins TRBV24-1 to TRBJ1-6, with TRBD1 identical over 7 bases. The CDR3 has 14 amino acids. Per germline, CDR1 KGHDR and CDR2 SFDVKD. J gave up 7 bases and V 6 bases, and 5 bases lay outside the gene matches. CDR3 DNA sequence: TGTGCCACCAGTCCAGCGACAGGGAATTCACCCCTCCACTTT. Translating gives CATSPATGNSPLHF.

The rearrangement uses TRBV5-6 and TRBJ1-6; D is uncertain. The ends were cut back, 4 bases at V and 13 bases at J, with 12 bases in the middle. The CDR3 runs to 12 residues. Germline lookup yields CDR1 SGHDT and CDR2 YYEEEE. In DNA form, the CDR3 reads TGTGCCAGCAGCCCTCGGAGTCAGCCCCTCCACTTT. Protein: CASSPRSQPLHF.

This clone was detected a few times. V gene TRBV7-9 combines with J gene TRBJ1-6; D may be TRBD1 (6 bases). In germline, CDR1 is SEHNR, CDR2 FQNEAQ (reference sequence). Trimming removed 4 bases at V and 5 bases at J, with 9 bases between. This CDR3 comprises 14 residues. CDR3 DNA sequence: TGTGCCAGCAGCTCTAGACAGGATAATTCACCCCTCCACTTT. Encoded protein: CASSSRQDNSPLHF.

The CDR3 sequence: CASSPGQLNQPQHF. DNA for the CDR3: TGTGCCAGCTCACCGGGACAGCTCAATCAGCCCCAGCATTTT. The gene calls are TRBV18 and TRBJ1-5, with 7 positions matching TRBD1. This CDR3 has 14 amino acids. From germline, CDR1 is KGHSH and CDR2 LQKENI. Trimming took 3 bases from V and 3 from J; bases not matched to a gene: 2.

V usage is TRBV2 and J usage is TRBJ1-1, with a possible D match to TRBD1 (6 bases). Trimming cost V 6 bases and J 1 base, with 9 bases left between them. CDR1 and CDR2 (germline): SNHLY, FYNNEI. The CDR3 length is 13 residues. Here the CDR3 reads CASSWGRNTEAFF. Written as DNA, the CDR3 is TGTGCCAGCAGCTGGGGGCGGAACACTGAAGCTTTCTTT.

The chain has TRBV29-1 and TRBJ2-3; 14 bases align to TRBD2. Germline trimming cut 3 bases from V and 2 bases from J; bases unmatched to any gene: 4. In germline, CDR1 is SQVTM, CDR2 ANQGSEA. This CDR3 spans 16 amino acids. The CDR3: CSVEGLAGAFTDTQYF. The CDR3 nucleotides are TGCAGCGTTGAGGGACTAGCGGGGGCCTTCACAGATACGCAGTATTTT.

The chain employs TRBV5-1 and TRBJ1-2; 8 bases match TRBD1. In germline, CDR1 is SGHRS, CDR2 YFSETQ. V shed 5 bases and J 0 bases; nucleotides not matched to a gene: 9. CDR3 length equals 16 residues. The CDR3 sequence is CASREGQGIANYGYTF. The DNA for the CDR3 is TGCGCCAGCAGGGAAGGACAGGGAATAGCTAACTATGGCTACACCTTC.

There are a few counts of this clone. V and J are TRBV24-1 and TRBJ2-3; tentative D call: TRBD2 (6 bases). V gave up 9 bases and J gave up 4 bases, with 16 bases separating them. Germline loops: CDR1 KGHDR, CDR2 SFDVKD. The CDR3 length is 14 residues. CDR3 coding DNA: TGTGCCACCGGAGGCCGGGAGTATGCAGATACGCAGTATTTT. It codes for CATGGREYADTQYF.

The chain combines TRBV5-1 with TRBJ2-1, with TRBD2 identical over 9 bases. J was trimmed by 7 bases and V by 4 bases; bases with no gene match: 12. This CDR3 is built from 16 residues. CDR1 SGHRS and CDR2 YFSETQ come from the germline V gene. The CDR3 loop is CASSPGRAGGLNEQFF. CDR3 DNA: TGCGCCAGCAGCCCTGGTAGGGCGGGGGGGCTAAATGAGCAGTTCTTC. The full variable domain, in which reference TRBV5-1 and TRBJ2-1 provide the parts outside the CDR3, is KAGVTQTPRYLIKTRGQQVTLSCSPISGHRSVSWYQQTPGQGLQFLFEYFSETQRNKGNFPGRFSGRQFSNSRSEMNVSTLELGDSALYLCASSPGRAGGLNEQFFGPGTRLTVL.

The chain employs TRBV30 and TRBJ2-2; D might be TRBD2 (6 bases). The V gene's germline CDR1 is GTSNPN and CDR2 SVGIG (reference sequence). The V end lost 5 bases, the J end lost 5 bases, and 21 bases lay between the germline ends. The CDR3 runs 16 residues. The CDR3, as DNA: TGTGCCTGGGAAGATGGTAGGGGCGGAGGGACCGGGGAGCTGTTTTTT. This sequence encodes CAWEDGRGGGTGELFF.